This TCR beta chain was identified in a study of blood T cell repertoires in COVID-19. About the study: Italy, Spain and the United States were the sources of the convalescent and acute COVID-19 samples. Sample material is recorded as cDNA or gDNA derived from T cells, B-cell-depleted T cells, or PBMCs.

Germline V gives CDR1 MNHEY, CDR2 SVGAGI. Trimming cost V 4 bases and J 2 bases, with 9 bases left between them. The CDR3 is 14 amino acids. The authors' processing: It was from reference gene primer amplification that nucleated cell counts were estimated. The repertoire was sequenced with immunoSEQ multiplex PCR; TCRdb's copy has only in-frame clones and lacks some. That table gives V, J and clone size, and the DNA gave D and trimming. The repertoire includes around 250,000 clones, around 84% of them detected once, and under 9% sits in the top ten. V usage is TRBV6-5 and J usage is TRBJ1-5; D unclear. Material: peripheral blood. The clonotype originates from a woman aged 70-85 years with active or convalescent COVID-19. CDR3 sequence: CASSSAVGNQPQHF. In DNA form, the CDR3 reads TGTGCCAGCAGTTCGGCGGTAGGCAATCAGCCCCAGCATTTT.